This TCR beta chain is from a study of blood T cell repertoires in COVID-19. Study-wide context: PBMCs, B-cell-depleted T cells, or T cells provided the cDNA or gDNA that made up the material.

Cohort 3 donors counted as recovered after two negative PCRs, clearance, or resolved symptoms. Germline values: CDR1 MDHEN, CDR2 SYDVKM. The CDR3 is 15 amino acids. Trimming took off 6 bases at V and 4 bases at J, with 17 bases between the two ends. Assay used: immunoSEQ multiplex PCR; TCRdb lists only in-frame clones, some missing. The sample carries roughly 190,000 clones, 70% to 85% recorded once. Sequenced sample: PBMCs or T cells enriched from blood (not recorded which). The chain links TRBV28 to TRBJ2-3; D is unclear. The receptor comes from a woman between 25 and 40 years old who had recovered from COVID-19. The chain's CDR3 is CASRASSGFPDTQYF. CDR3 in DNA: TGTGCCAGCAGGGCTAGTAGTGGGTTTCCAGATACGCAGTATTTT.